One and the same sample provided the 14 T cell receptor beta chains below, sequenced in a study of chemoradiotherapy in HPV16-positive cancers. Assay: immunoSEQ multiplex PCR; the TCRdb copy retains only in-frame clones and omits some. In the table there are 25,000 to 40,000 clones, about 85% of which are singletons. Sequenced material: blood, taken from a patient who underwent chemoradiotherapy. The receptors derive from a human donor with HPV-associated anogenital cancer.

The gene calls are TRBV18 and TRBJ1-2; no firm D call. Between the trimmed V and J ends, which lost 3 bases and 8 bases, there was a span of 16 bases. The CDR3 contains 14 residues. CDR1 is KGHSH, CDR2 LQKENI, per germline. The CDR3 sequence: CASSPRTDYEGYTF. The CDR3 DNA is TGTGCCAGCTCACCTAGGACGGACTATGAGGGCTACACCTTC.

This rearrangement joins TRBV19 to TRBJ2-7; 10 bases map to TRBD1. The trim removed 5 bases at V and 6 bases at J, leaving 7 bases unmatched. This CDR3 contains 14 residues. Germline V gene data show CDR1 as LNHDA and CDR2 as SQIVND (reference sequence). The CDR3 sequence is CASSSPGQGIEQYF. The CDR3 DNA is TGTGCCAGTAGTTCACCGGGACAGGGGATCGAGCAGTACTTC.

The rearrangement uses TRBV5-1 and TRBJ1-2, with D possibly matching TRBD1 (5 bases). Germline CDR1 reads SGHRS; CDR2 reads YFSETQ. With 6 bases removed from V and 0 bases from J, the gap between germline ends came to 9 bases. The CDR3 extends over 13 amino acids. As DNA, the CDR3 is TGCGCCAGCACAAGGGGAACTAACTATGGCTACACCTTC. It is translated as CASTRGTNYGYTF.

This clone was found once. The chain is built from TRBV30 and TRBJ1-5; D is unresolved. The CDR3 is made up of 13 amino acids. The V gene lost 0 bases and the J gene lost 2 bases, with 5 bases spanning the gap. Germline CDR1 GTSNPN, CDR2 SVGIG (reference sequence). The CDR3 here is CAWSVPRNQPQHF. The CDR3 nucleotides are TGTGCCTGGAGTGTTCCCCGCAATCAGCCCCAGCATTTT.

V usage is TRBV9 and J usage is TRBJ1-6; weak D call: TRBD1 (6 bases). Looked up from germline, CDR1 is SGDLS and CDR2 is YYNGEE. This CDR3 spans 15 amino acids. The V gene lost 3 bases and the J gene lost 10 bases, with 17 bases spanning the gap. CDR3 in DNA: TGTGCCAGCAGCGCCCCGAAGGGGGAGGAATCACCCCTCCACTTT. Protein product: CASSAPKGEESPLHF.

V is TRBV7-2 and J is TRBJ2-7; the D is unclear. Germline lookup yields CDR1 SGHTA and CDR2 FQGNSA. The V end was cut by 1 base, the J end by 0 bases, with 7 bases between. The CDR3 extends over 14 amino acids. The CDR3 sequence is CASSLGVVSYEQYF. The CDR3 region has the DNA TGTGCCAGCAGCTTAGGGGTAGTCTCCTACGAGCAGTACTTC.

CDR3: CASSRDASSYNSPLHF. CDR3 coding DNA: TGTGCCAGCTCGAGGGACGCAAGCTCCTATAATTCACCCCTCCACTTT. The gene calls are TRBV18 and TRBJ1-6; TRBD1 might be the D (5 bases). Germline V gene data show CDR1 as KGHSH and CDR2 as LQKENI. Between the trimmed V and J ends, which lost 6 bases and 0 bases, there was a span of 12 bases. The CDR3 sequence is 16 residues long. Together with reference TRBV18 and TRBJ1-6, the CDR3 gives the full variable domain: NAGVMQNPRHLVRRRGQEARLRCSPMKGHSHVYWYRQLPEEGLKFMVYLQKENIIDESGMPKERFSAEFPKEGPSILRIQQVVRGDSAAYFCASSRDASSYNSPLHFGNGTRLTVT.

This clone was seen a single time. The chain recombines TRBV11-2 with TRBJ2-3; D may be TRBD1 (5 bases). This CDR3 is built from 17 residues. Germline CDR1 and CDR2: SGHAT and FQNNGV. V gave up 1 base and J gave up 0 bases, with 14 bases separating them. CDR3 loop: CASSLAAGQPSTDTQYF. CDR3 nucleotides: TGTGCCAGCAGCTTAGCTGCCGGACAACCTAGCACAGATACGCAGTATTTT.

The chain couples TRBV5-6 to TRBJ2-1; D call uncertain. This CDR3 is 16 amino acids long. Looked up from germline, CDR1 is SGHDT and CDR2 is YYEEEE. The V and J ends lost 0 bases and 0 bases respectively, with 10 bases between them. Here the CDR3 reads CASSLDLGSSYNEQFF. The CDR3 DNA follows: TGTGCCAGCAGCTTGGATTTGGGTAGCTCCTACAATGAGCAGTTCTTC. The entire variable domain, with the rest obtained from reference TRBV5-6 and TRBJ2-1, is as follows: DAGVTQSPTHLIKTRGQQVTLRCSPKSGHDTVSWYQQALGQGPQFIFQYYEEEERQRGNFPDRFSGHQFPNYSSELNVNALLLGDSALYLCASSLDLGSSYNEQFFGPGTRLTVL.

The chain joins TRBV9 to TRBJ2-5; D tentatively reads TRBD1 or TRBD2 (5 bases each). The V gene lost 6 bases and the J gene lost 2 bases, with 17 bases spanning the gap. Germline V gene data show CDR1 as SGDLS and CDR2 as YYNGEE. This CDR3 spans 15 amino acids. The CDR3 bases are TGTGCCAGCACCCCCCAGGGAGAGGGGCAAGAGACCCAGTACTTC. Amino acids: CASTPQGEGQETQYF.

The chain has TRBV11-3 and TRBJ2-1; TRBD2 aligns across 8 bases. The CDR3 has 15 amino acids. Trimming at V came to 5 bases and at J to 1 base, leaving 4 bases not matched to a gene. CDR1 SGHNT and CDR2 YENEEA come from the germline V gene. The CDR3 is CASSPTSGSYNEQFF. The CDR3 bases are TGTGCCAGCAGCCCCACTAGCGGTTCCTACAATGAGCAGTTCTTC.

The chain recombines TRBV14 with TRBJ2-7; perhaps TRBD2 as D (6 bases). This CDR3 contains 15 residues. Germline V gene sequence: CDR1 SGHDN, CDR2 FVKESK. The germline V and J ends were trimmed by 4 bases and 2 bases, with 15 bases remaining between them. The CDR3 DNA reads TGTGCCAGCAGCCCTGCGGGGACTTTCCCCTACGAGCAGTACTTC. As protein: CASSPAGTFPYEQYF.

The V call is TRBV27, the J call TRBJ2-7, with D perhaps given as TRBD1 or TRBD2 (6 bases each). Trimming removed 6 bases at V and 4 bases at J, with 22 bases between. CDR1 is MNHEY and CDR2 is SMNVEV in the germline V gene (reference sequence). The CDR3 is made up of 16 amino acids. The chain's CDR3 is CASSLSGGRTRYEQYF. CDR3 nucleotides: TGTGCCAGCAGCCTGAGTGGGGGGCGGACGAGATACGAGCAGTACTTC.

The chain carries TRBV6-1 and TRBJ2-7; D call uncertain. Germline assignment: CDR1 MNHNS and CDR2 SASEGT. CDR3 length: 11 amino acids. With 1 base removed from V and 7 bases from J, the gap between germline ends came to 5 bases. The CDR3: CASSEVSEQYF. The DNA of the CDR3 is TGTGCCAGCAGTGAAGTCAGTGAGCAGTACTTC.